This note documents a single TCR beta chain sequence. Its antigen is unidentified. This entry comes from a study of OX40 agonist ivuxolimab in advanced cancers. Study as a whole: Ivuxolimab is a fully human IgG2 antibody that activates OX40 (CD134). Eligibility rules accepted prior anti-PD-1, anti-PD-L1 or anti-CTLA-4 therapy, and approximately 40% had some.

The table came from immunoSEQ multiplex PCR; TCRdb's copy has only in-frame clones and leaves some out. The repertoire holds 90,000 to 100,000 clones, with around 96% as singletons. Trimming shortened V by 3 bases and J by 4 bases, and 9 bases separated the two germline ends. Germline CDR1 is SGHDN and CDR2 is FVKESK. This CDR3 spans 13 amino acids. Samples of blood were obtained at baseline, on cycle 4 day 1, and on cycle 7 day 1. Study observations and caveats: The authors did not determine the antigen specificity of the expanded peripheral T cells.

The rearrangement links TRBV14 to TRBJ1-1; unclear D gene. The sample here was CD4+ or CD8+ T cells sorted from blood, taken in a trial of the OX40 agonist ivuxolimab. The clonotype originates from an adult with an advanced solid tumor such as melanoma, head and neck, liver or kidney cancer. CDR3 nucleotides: TGTGCCAGCAGCCAGGGGTCAAGCACTGAAGCTTTCTTT. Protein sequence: CASSQGSSTEAFF.